This passage covers 28 T cell receptor beta chains from one sample sequenced in a study of blood T cell repertoires in COVID-19. Only in-frame clones appear in the TCRdb table, and some are missing; sequencing was by immunoSEQ multiplex PCR. Of more than 150,000 clones in the sample, about four fifths were seen once. Material: peripheral blood. These TCRs come from a human donor in a cohort sampled during active COVID-19.

A word on this clone: An end of the junction does not agree with germline; a read error may underlie this. The chain combines TRBV6-5 with TRBJ1-1; possibly TRBD1 for D (6 bases). From germline, CDR1 is MNHEY and CDR2 SVGAGI. There are 14 residues in the CDR3. CDR3 amino acids: CASSYTGKNAEAFF. CDR3 coding DNA: TGTGCCAGCAGTTACACAGGGAAGAACGCTGAAGCTTTCTTT.

The chain joins TRBV7-2 to TRBJ2-1; 9 bases align to TRBD1. Germline V gene lookup returns CDR1 SGHTA and CDR2 FQGNSA. V was clipped by 1 base and J by 7 bases; unmatched bases: 11. The CDR3 contains 17 residues. The CDR3 loop is CASSLGMGQGLKNEQFF. The CDR3, as DNA: TGTGCCAGCAGCTTAGGTATGGGACAGGGTTTAAAGAATGAGCAGTTCTTC.

The chain has TRBV9 and TRBJ2-3; D is possibly TRBD2 (5 bases). Germline CDR1 reads SGDLS; CDR2 reads YYNGEE. V lost 4 bases to trimming and J lost 2 bases, with 11 bases between them. The CDR3 sequence is 14 residues long. The CDR3 sequence: CASSPEGSTDTQYF. The CDR3 DNA is TGTGCCAGCAGCCCCGAGGGTTCCACAGATACGCAGTATTTT.

The chain combines TRBV12-3 or TRBV12-4 with TRBJ1-1, with a possible D match to TRBD1 (5 bases). There are 12 residues in the CDR3. V was clipped by 5 bases and J by 5 bases, with 9 bases between them. The CDR3 loop is CASSPDRTEAFF. CDR3 in DNA: TGTGCCAGCAGTCCTGACAGAACTGAAGCTTTCTTT.

The chain recombines TRBV3-1 (or the pseudogene TRBV3-2) with TRBJ1-5, with TRBD1 as a possible D gene (6 bases). This CDR3 is built from 15 residues. V was shortened by 4 bases and J by 4 bases, with 14 bases between the two germline ends. CDR1 is LGHDT and CDR2 is YNNKEL in the germline V gene (reference sequence). The CDR3: CASSLGQGENQPQHF. CDR3 nucleotide sequence: TGTGCCAGCAGCCTGGGACAAGGTGAAAATCAGCCCCAGCATTTT.

The CDR3 DNA reads as TGCAGCCCCCGGGAGGGGTCCTCGCAGTATTTT. It translates to CSPREGSSQYF. The chain recombines TRBV29-1 with TRBJ2-3, with 8 bases that match TRBD2. The V gene's germline CDR1 is SQVTM and CDR2 ANQGSEA. This CDR3 is 11 amino acids long. Trimming removed 8 bases from V and 10 bases from J; junction bases left unmatched: 8.

The V and J genes are TRBV9 and TRBJ2-1, with 7 bases fitting TRBD2. This CDR3 is built from 16 residues. V shed 4 bases and J 5 bases; nucleotides not matched to a gene: 12. From germline, CDR1 is SGDLS and CDR2 YYNGEE. The CDR3 DNA reads as TGTGCCAGCAGCCCCTCGTCCGGGGAGGGGAACAATGAGCAGTTCTTC. The encoded protein is CASSPSSGEGNNEQFF.

The chain uses TRBV5-6 and TRBJ1-3; D remains unclear. The CDR3 spans 16 residues. CDR1 is SGHDT and CDR2 is YYEEEE in the germline V gene. Trimming pared 4 bases from V and 0 bases from J, leaving 14 bases between. In DNA, the CDR3 is TGTGCCAGCAGCCTGGGCATACGGGGCTCTGGAAACACCATATATTTT. The encoded protein is CASSLGIRGSGNTIYF.

The V call is TRBV5-4, the J call TRBJ2-5; D might be TRBD2 (6 bases). The length of the CDR3 is 14 residues. CDR1 is SGHNT and CDR2 is YYREEE in the germline V gene (reference sequence). Trimming left V 5 bases short and J 2 bases short, with 13 bases between. CDR3: CASSKRTTQETQYF. The CDR3 region has the DNA TGTGCCAGCAGTAAAAGGACTACTCAAGAGACCCAGTACTTC.

The V gene is TRBV3-1 (or the pseudogene TRBV3-2), the J gene TRBJ2-7; a possible D gene is TRBD1 (5 bases). With 0 bases removed from V and 12 bases from J, the gap between germline ends came to 15 bases. The CDR3 contains 13 residues. CDR1 is LGHDT, CDR2 YNNKEL, per germline (reference sequence). The CDR3 DNA reads TGTGCCAGCAGCCAAGATCTAGGACAAGGGCGGTACTTC. Its protein product is CASSQDLGQGRYF.

The gene calls are TRBV21-1 and TRBJ1-5; the table calls TRBD1, which could not be checked here. TRBV21-1 is flagged as a pseudogene. This CDR3 has 17 amino acids. CDR3 sequence (DNA): TGTGCCAGCAGCAAAGAAAGGGACAGGGGAAAGGGTCAGCCCCAGCATTTT. This translates into CASSKERDRGKGQPQHF.

The V gene is TRBV5-1, the J gene TRBJ1-1, with TRBD1 identical over 7 bases. Germline V gene lookup returns CDR1 SGHRS and CDR2 YFSETQ. J gave up 1 base and V 4 bases, and 4 bases lay outside the gene matches. There are 14 residues in the CDR3. The CDR3 bases are TGCGCCAGCAGCATGACAGGGAAGAACACTGAAGCTTTCTTT. Translated, it gives CASSMTGKNTEAFF.

The chain employs TRBV18 and TRBJ2-3; no clear D gene. CDR3 size: 13 residues. Trimming took 3 bases from V and 6 from J, leaving 10 bases between them. Looked up from germline, CDR1 is KGHSH and CDR2 is LQKENI. The CDR3: CASSPNHSDTQYF. CDR3 in DNA: TGTGCCAGCTCACCGAACCACTCGGATACGCAGTATTTT.

V and J are TRBV3-1 (or the pseudogene TRBV3-2) and TRBJ2-1; 12 positions match TRBD2. This CDR3 is built from 16 residues. Germline V gene sequence: CDR1 LGHDT, CDR2 YNNKEL (reference sequence). The V gene end was trimmed by 3 bases and the J gene end by 9 bases; junction bases not matched to a gene: 9. The CDR3, as DNA: TGTGCCAGCAGCCAGCGGGCTAGCGGGGGGGCCCGTGAGCAGTTCTTC. Translating it yields CASSQRASGGAREQFF.

The V gene is TRBV12-5, the J gene TRBJ1-5; D remains unclear. CDR1 is LGHNT, CDR2 FRNRAP, per germline. V was cut by 7 bases and J by 5 bases, with 9 bases left in between. The CDR3 runs 12 residues. CDR3 sequence (DNA): TGTGCTAGTGCCCCGGGTTATCAGCCCCAGCATTTT. Protein sequence: CASAPGYQPQHF.

This clone has only one observation. The CDR3 spells CASSLSRSQETQYF. In DNA form, the CDR3 reads TGCGCCAGCAGCTTATCGCGTAGCCAAGAGACCCAGTACTTC. The chain is built from TRBV5-1 and TRBJ2-5; D is ambiguous. V was pared by 2 bases and J by 1 base, with 9 bases between. Per the germline V gene, CDR1 is SGHRS and CDR2 is YFSETQ. The CDR3 has 14 residues.

This clone was seen a single time. The rearrangement uses TRBV4-1 and TRBJ2-1; weak D call: TRBD1 (5 bases). Germline V gene sequence: CDR1 MGHRA, CDR2 YSYEKL. The CDR3 loop spans 15 amino acids. The V end was cut by 3 bases, the J end by 3 bases, with 12 bases between. The CDR3 nucleotides read TGCGCCAGCAGCCAGGTTAAGGGGTTCTACAATGAGCAGTTCTTC. It translates to CASSQVKGFYNEQFF.

This chain joins TRBV4-1 and TRBJ2-2, with D hard to call. This CDR3 is built from 14 residues. In germline, CDR1 is MGHRA, CDR2 YSYEKL. V was cut by 1 base and J by 4 bases, with 7 bases left in between. DNA of the CDR3: TGCGCCAGCAGCCAAGGGCAGGTCACCGGGGAGCTGTTTTTT. This encodes CASSQGQVTGELFF.

The CDR3 DNA reads TGTGCCAGCTCACTCTTCCAACAGGGGGGAGACACTGAAGCTTTCTTT. Translation gives CASSLFQQGGDTEAFF. V usage is TRBV18 and J usage is TRBJ1-1; TRBD1 agrees at 8 bases. CDR3 length: 16 residues. Germline lookup yields CDR1 KGHSH and CDR2 LQKENI. Unmatched junction bases numbered 10, after V lost 4 bases and J lost 3 bases.

A few counts support this clone. This rearrangement joins TRBV5-6 to TRBJ1-1; 7 bases match TRBD1. Germline lookup yields CDR1 SGHDT and CDR2 YYEEEE. Trimming cost V 3 bases and J 6 bases; bases outside gene matches: 14. The CDR3 totals 16 residues. In DNA form, the CDR3 reads TGTGCCAGCAGCTCGATGCAGGGGGTTCAATATTCTGAAGCTTTCTTT. Residues: CASSSMQGVQYSEAFF. Combining the CDR3 with reference TRBV5-6 and TRBJ1-1 gives the whole variable domain DAGVTQSPTHLIKTRGQQVTLRCSPKSGHDTVSWYQQALGQGPQFIFQYYEEEERQRGNFPDRFSGHQFPNYSSELNVNALLLGDSALYLCASSSMQGVQYSEAFFGQGTRLTVV.

This chain joins TRBV3-1 (or the pseudogene TRBV3-2) and TRBJ2-5; TRBD2 agrees at 16 bases. The germline V gene encodes CDR1 LGHDT and CDR2 YNNKEL (reference sequence). The trim removed 4 bases at V and 6 bases at J, leaving 8 bases unmatched. The CDR3 is 17 amino acids. CDR3 amino acids: CASSLPGTSGGAKTQYF. CDR3 bases: TGTGCCAGCAGCCTTCCCGGGACTAGCGGGGGGGCAAAGACCCAGTACTTC.

In its sample, this clone was seen once. The genes are TRBV6-5 and TRBJ1-4; tentatively, D is TRBD1 (6 bases). CDR1 is MNHEY, CDR2 SVGAGI, per germline. This CDR3 is built from 16 residues. The ends were cut back, 4 bases at V and 3 bases at J, with 15 bases in the middle. For the CDR3, the DNA is TGTGCCAGCAGTTTATCCCCAGGGGCCGCTAATGAAAAACTGTTTTTT. This sequence encodes CASSLSPGAANEKLFF.

The genes are TRBV6-6 and TRBJ1-1; TRBD1 matches 10 bases. CDR3 length: 13 amino acids. Trimming took 6 bases from V and 9 from J; bases not matched to a gene: 7. Germline V gene sequence: CDR1 MNHNY, CDR2 SVGAGI (reference sequence). The CDR3 reads CASSQDRGWQAFF. The CDR3 DNA sequence: TGTGCCAGCAGCCAGGACAGGGGGTGGCAAGCTTTCTTT.

This chain uses TRBV19 with TRBJ2-1; 9 bases line up with TRBD2. The length of the CDR3 is 15 residues. Germline trimming cut 2 bases from V and 4 bases from J; bases unmatched to any gene: 3. In germline, CDR1 is LNHDA, CDR2 SQIVND (reference sequence). CDR3 sequence: CASSIIAGDYNEQFF. The CDR3 DNA reads TGTGCCAGTAGTATAATAGCGGGGGATTACAATGAGCAGTTCTTC.

The chain uses TRBV27 and TRBJ2-6, with D possibly matching TRBD2 (5 bases). Trimming stripped 1 base from V and 0 bases from J, with 7 bases between. Germline values: CDR1 MNHEY, CDR2 SMNVEV (reference sequence). The CDR3 contains 16 residues. The CDR3 DNA follows: TGTGCCAGCAGTTTATACCGGGACTCTGGGGCCAACGTCCTGACTTTC. Its protein is CASSLYRDSGANVLTF.

This sequence joins TRBV6-4 and TRBJ1-2, with 9 bases aligning to TRBD1. The CDR3 spans 15 residues. Germline V lookup: CDR1 MRHNA, CDR2 SNTAGT. Germline trimming cut 0 bases from V and 4 bases from J; bases unmatched to any gene: 3. The CDR3: CASSDSDRGGYGYTF. CDR3 DNA sequence: TGTGCCAGCAGTGACTCGGACAGGGGTGGCTATGGCTACACCTTC.

The chain carries TRBV27 and TRBJ1-5; possible D gene TRBD1, 6 bases. Germline V gene sequence: CDR1 MNHEY, CDR2 SMNVEV (reference sequence). V shed 4 bases and J shed 3 bases, with 19 bases lying between them. The CDR3 totals 17 residues. CDR3 region: CASSSLDRLSLNQPQHF. The CDR3 nucleotides are TGTGCCAGCAGTTCACTCGACAGGCTCTCTCTCAATCAGCCCCAGCATTTT.

The chain carries TRBV27 and TRBJ2-3, with TRBD1 as a possible D gene (6 bases). This CDR3 has 14 residues. V shed 2 bases and J shed 2 bases, with 8 bases lying between them. The V gene's germline CDR1 is MNHEY and CDR2 SMNVEV (reference sequence). This CDR3 reads CASSLNRDTDTQYF. The CDR3 nucleotides are TGTGCCAGCAGTTTAAACAGGGACACAGATACGCAGTATTTT.